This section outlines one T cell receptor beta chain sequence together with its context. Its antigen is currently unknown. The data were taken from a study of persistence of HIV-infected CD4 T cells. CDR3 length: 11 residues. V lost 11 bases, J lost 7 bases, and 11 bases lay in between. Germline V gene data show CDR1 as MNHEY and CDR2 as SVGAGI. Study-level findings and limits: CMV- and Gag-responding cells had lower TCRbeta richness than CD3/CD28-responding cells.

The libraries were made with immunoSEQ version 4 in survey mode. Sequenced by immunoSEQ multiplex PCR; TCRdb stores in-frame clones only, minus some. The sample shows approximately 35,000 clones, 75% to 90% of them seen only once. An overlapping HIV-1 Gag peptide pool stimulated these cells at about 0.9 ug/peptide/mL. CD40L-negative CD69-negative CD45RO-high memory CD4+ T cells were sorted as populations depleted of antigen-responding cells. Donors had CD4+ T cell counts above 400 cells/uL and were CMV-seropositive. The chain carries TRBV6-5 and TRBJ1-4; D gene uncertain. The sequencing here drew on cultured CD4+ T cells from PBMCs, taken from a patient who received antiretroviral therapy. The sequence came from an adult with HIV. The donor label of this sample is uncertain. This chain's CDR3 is CAALGSEKLFF. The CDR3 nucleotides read TGTGCCGCCTTGGGGAGTGAAAAACTGTTTTTT.